The sequence of this TCR beta chain was determined in a study of blood T cell repertoires in COVID-19. Whole-study context: COVID-19 samples from acute and convalescent phases originated in the United States, Italy and Spain. The cDNA or gDNA used as material had been derived from T cells, B-cell-depleted T cells, or PBMCs.

As originally analysed: Nucleated cell counts were estimated from reference gene primer amplification. TCRdb's table, derived via immunoSEQ multiplex PCR, lists solely in-frame clones and lacks some. The V and J calls and the clone size are those of that table, but D and trimming were determined from the DNA. The table lists some 70,000 clones, about 80% of them singletons, with roughly 43% in the top ten. Germline-derived CDR1 and CDR2 are LNHNV and YYDKDF (reference sequence). CDR3 length: 12 residues. The V end lost 1 base, the J end lost 7 bases, and 8 bases lay between the germline ends. V is TRBV15 and J is TRBJ2-7, with D hard to call. Sequencing input: peripheral blood. The receptor comes from a man older than 75 with acute or convalescent COVID-19. In nucleotides, the CDR3 is TGTGCCACCAGCAGAGTTGGCGGAGAGCAGTACTTC. Translating gives CATSRVGGEQYF.